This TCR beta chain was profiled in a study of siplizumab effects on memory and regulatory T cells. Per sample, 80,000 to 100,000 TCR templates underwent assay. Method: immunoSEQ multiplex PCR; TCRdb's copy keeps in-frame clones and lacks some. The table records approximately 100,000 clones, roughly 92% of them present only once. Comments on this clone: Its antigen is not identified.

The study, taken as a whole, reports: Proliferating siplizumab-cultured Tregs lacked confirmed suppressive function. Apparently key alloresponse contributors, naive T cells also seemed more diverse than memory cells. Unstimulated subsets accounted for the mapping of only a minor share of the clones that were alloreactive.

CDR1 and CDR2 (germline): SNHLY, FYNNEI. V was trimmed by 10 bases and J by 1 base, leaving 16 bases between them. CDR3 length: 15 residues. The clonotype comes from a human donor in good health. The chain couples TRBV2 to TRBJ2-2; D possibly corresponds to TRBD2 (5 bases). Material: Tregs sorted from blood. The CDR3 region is CATRPGLWNTGELFF. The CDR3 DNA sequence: TGTGCCACCCGACCCGGACTGTGGAACACCGGGGAGCTGTTTTTT.